What follows describes a single T cell receptor beta chain. CDR1 and CDR2 (germline): KGHSH, LQKENI. The CDR3 spans 19 residues. V was cut by 3 bases and J by 0 bases, with 23 bases left in between. Repertoires were generated with immunoSEQ multiplex PCR, while TCRdb's copy carries only in-frame clones and drops some. The profile shows 260,000 or so clones, approximately 80% of them singletons. This sample is part of a study of blood T cell repertoires in COVID-19. About the research overall: Both acute and convalescent COVID-19 samples were obtained from the United States, Italy and Spain.

The chain couples TRBV18 to TRBJ1-1; tentative D call: TRBD1 (6 bases). The sequence came from an older woman with acute or convalescent COVID-19. Sequenced sample: peripheral blood. As DNA, the CDR3 is TGTGCCAGCTCACCGAGTCTCGTGGGGAGAGGGGGTATGAACACTGAAGCTTTCTTT. Amino acids: CASSPSLVGRGGMNTEAFF.